These 31 T cell receptor beta chains were sequenced from one sample in a study of T-cell memory formation after mild COVID-19. TCRdb ran MiXCR on the 5' RACE reads and lists one entry per CDR3 protein. The sample lists about 110,000 distinct CDR3 sequences; 9.5% to 15% were seen once. Sequencing was carried out using PBMCs or a T cell subset sorted from them (not recorded which). All receptors come from an adult woman who had mild COVID-19 (a few samples of this study predate the infection). Cell type and time point are not known.

This clonotype came up a few times. CDR3 residues: CASSRGASGLSYEQYF. CDR3 coding DNA: TGTGCCAGCAGCCGGGGGGCTAGCGGTCTCTCCTACGAGCAGTACTTC. The gene calls are TRBV9 and TRBJ2-7; D is possibly TRBD2 (7 bases). The CDR3 sequence is 16 residues long. V was shortened by 4 bases and J by 0 bases, with 17 bases between the two germline ends. Per germline, CDR1 SGDLS and CDR2 YYNGEE.

This clonotype has just a few counts. This sequence joins TRBV12-3 or TRBV12-4 and TRBJ1-2; tentatively, D is TRBD1 (5 bases). The CDR3 covers 11 residues. V lost 7 bases to trimming and J lost 7 bases, with 10 bases between them. The CDR3 reads CASTGGGGYTF. The CDR3 nucleotides are TGTGCCAGCACCGGGGGGGGTGGCTACACCTTC.

In this sample, this clonotype turned up a few times. This chain joins TRBV4-1 and TRBJ2-1; 10 positions match TRBD1. Germline V gene sequence: CDR1 MGHRA, CDR2 YSYEKL. There are 14 residues in the CDR3. J gave up 8 bases and V 1 base, and 2 bases lay outside the gene matches. CDR3 coding DNA: TGCGCCAGCAGCCAAGGGACAGGGGGGTATGAGCAGTTCTTC. Its protein is CASSQGTGGYEQFF.

CDR3 protein: CASSSGTSGGRNEQFF. DNA of the CDR3: TGTGCCAGTAGTTCCGGGACTAGCGGGGGCCGAAATGAGCAGTTCTTC. The genes are TRBV19 and TRBJ2-1; 14 bases match TRBD2. Per the germline V gene, CDR1 is LNHDA and CDR2 is SQIVND (reference sequence). This CDR3 region has 16 residues. The junction had 7 bases not matched to a gene; V was cut back by 5 bases and J by 7 bases.

Ten or more counts support this clonotype. The genes are TRBV9 and TRBJ2-7; the D gene is possibly TRBD1 (6 bases). Germline V CDR1 and CDR2: SGDLS, YYNGEE. This CDR3 has 19 residues. V gave up 0 bases and J gave up 2 bases, with 24 bases separating them. The DNA for the CDR3 is TGTGCCAGCAGCGTAGATGCCCCTCTCGAAGGGGGTTATACCTACGAGCAGTACTTC. It yields the protein CASSVDAPLEGGYTYEQYF.

A few counts support this clonotype. This chain uses TRBV5-6 with TRBJ2-1; weak D call: TRBD1 (6 bases). The germline gives CDR1 SGHDT, CDR2 YYEEEE. The CDR3 extends over 15 amino acids. V dropped 4 bases and J dropped 7 bases, with 18 bases sitting between them. CDR3: CASSLQADRQNEQFF. The CDR3 DNA sequence: TGTGCCAGCAGCCTGCAAGCCGACAGGCAGAATGAGCAGTTCTTC.

This clonotype was observed a handful of times. V is TRBV20-1 and J is TRBJ2-7, with 13 bases identical to TRBD2. This CDR3 has 15 amino acids. J gave up 1 base and V 5 bases, and 5 bases lay outside the gene matches. The germline V gene encodes CDR1 DFQATT and CDR2 SNEGSKA (reference sequence). This CDR3 reads CSARGTSGISYEQYF. In DNA form, the CDR3 reads TGCAGTGCTCGGGGGACTAGCGGGATTTCCTACGAGCAGTACTTC.

The rearrangement uses TRBV4-1 and TRBJ2-5, with 11 nucleotides matching TRBD2. Looked up from germline, CDR1 is MGHRA and CDR2 is YSYEKL. The length of the CDR3 is 15 residues. J lost 3 bases, V lost 0 bases, and 0 bases had no gene match. The CDR3 DNA sequence: TGCGCCAGCAGCCAAGAGGGACTAGCGGAAGAGACCCAGTACTTC. It yields the protein CASSQEGLAEETQYF.

The chain recombines TRBV7-8 with TRBJ1-4, with 8 bases aligning to TRBD1. The J segment lost 0 bases and the V segment lost 2 bases, leaving 11 bases of the junction unmatched. The CDR3 covers 19 residues. Germline CDR1 and CDR2: SGHVS and FQNEAQ. The CDR3 DNA is TGTGCCAGCAGCTTATATGGGGGACAGGTCAGCACAACTAATGAAAAACTGTTTTTT. Its translation is CASSLYGGQVSTTNEKLFF.

This clonotype was detected ten times or more. The rearrangement uses TRBV4-1 and TRBJ2-5, with TRBD2 matching 12 bases. Germline CDR1 is MGHRA and CDR2 is YSYEKL. The CDR3 runs 17 residues. V dropped 0 bases and J dropped 1; count of bases not matched to a gene: 3. Written as DNA, the CDR3 is TGCGCCAGCAGCCAAGAACTAGCGGGGGGTCTCCAAGAGACCCAGTACTTC. This sequence encodes CASSQELAGGLQETQYF.

The rearrangement links TRBV29-1 to TRBJ2-7; D not resolved. Trimming cost V 3 bases and J 1 base, with 16 bases left between them. The CDR3 is made up of 15 amino acids. Germline loops: CDR1 SQVTM, CDR2 ANQGSEA. The CDR3 DNA follows: TGCAGCGTTGAGGGTGGGGAAAGATCGTCCTACGAGCAGTACTTC. It translates to CSVEGGERSSYEQYF.

The J gene is TRBJ1-4, the V gene TRBV20-1; no clear D. V was trimmed by 0 bases and J by 5 bases, leaving 13 bases between them. The CDR3 consists of 15 residues. The germline gives CDR1 DFQATT, CDR2 SNEGSKA (reference sequence). The DNA of the CDR3 is TGCAGTGCTAGAGATGTGCAGTCCCTCAATGAAAAACTGTTTTTT. It is translated as CSARDVQSLNEKLFF.

In its sample, this clonotype was seen many times. As DNA, the CDR3 is TGTGCCAGCAGTCTACAGGGATCGTTGGAGACCCAGTACTTC. Residues: CASSLQGSLETQYF. This sequence joins TRBV27 and TRBJ2-5, with D perhaps matching TRBD1 (6 bases). The CDR3 has 14 amino acids. V shed 5 bases and J shed 5 bases, with 15 bases lying between them. Germline CDR1 is MNHEY and CDR2 is SMNVEV (reference sequence).

The sample holds a few counts of this clonotype. The chain carries TRBV7-3 and TRBJ2-7, with D perhaps given as TRBD1 or TRBD2 (5 bases each). The germline gives CDR1 SGHTA, CDR2 FQGTGA. CDR3 length: 13 residues. V was clipped by 6 bases and J by 3 bases, with 12 bases between them. The DNA of the CDR3 is TGTGCCAGCAGGACGGGGCCGAGCTACGAGCAGTACTTC. Protein product: CASRTGPSYEQYF.

This clonotype turned up a few times. The chain joins TRBV5-1 to TRBJ2-2; 7 bases map to TRBD2. Per the germline V gene, CDR1 is SGHRS and CDR2 is YFSETQ. Trimming at V came to 0 bases and at J to 10 bases, leaving 3 bases not matched to a gene. The CDR3 extends over 13 amino acids. For the CDR3, the DNA is TGCGCCAGCAGCTTGGCGGGGGGAGTGGAGCTGTTTTTT. It translates to CASSLAGGVELFF.

The chain links TRBV12-3 or TRBV12-4 to TRBJ1-2; 7 nucleotides agree with TRBD1. Unmatched junction bases numbered 11, after V lost 8 bases and J lost 8 bases. CDR3 length equals 13 residues. The CDR3, as DNA: TGTGCCAGCGGTTCCGAGGGGGCCGGGGGCTACACCTTC. Translating gives CASGSEGAGGYTF.

The chain recombines TRBV11-2 with TRBJ2-3, with D perhaps given as TRBD1 or TRBD2 (6 bases each). In germline, CDR1 is SGHAT, CDR2 FQNNGV. The V and J ends lost 1 base and 3 bases respectively, with 11 bases between them. The CDR3 is 15 amino acids. CDR3 nucleotide sequence: TGTGCCAGCAGCTTAGTGGGGGGCCGTACAGATACGCAGTATTTT. It yields the protein CASSLVGGRTDTQYF.

This clonotype was seen more than once but under ten times. The rearrangement uses TRBV5-4 and TRBJ1-1, with D possibly TRBD1 on 6 matching bases. The CDR3 runs 12 residues. V was shortened by 4 bases and J by 7 bases, with 11 bases between the two germline ends. Germline V gene sequence: CDR1 SGHNT, CDR2 YYREEE (reference sequence). The CDR3 DNA follows: TGTGCCAGCAGCCGGACGACAGGTGAAGCTTTCTTT. Translated: CASSRTTGEAFF.

This clonotype has only a few counts. The gene calls are TRBV9 and TRBJ2-7; 7 bases match TRBD2. The CDR3 has 15 amino acids. The germline gives CDR1 SGDLS, CDR2 YYNGEE. The J segment lost 0 bases and the V segment lost 0 bases, leaving 3 bases of the junction unmatched. CDR3 bases: TGTGCCAGCAGCGTAGGAGGGACTACCTCCTACGAGCAGTACTTC. Amino acids: CASSVGGTTSYEQYF.

This clonotype was found many times. V usage is TRBV5-6 and J usage is TRBJ2-3; 10 positions match TRBD2. V lost 3 bases, J lost 2 bases, and 3 bases stayed unmatched. The CDR3 spans 15 residues. Germline V gene data show CDR1 as SGHDT and CDR2 as YYEEEE. The CDR3 coding sequence is TGTGCCAGCAGCTCCGGACTAGCGGACACAGATACGCAGTATTTT. It specifies CASSSGLADTDTQYF.

The V gene is TRBV4-3, the J gene TRBJ1-5; maybe TRBD1 (6 bases). The germline CDR1 and CDR2 sequences are LGHNA and YSLEER. With 0 bases removed from V and 5 bases from J, the gap between germline ends came to 11 bases. This CDR3 contains 15 residues. DNA for the CDR3: TGCGCCAGCAGCCAAGATTGGGCAGGGGATCAGCCCCAGCATTTT. It yields the protein CASSQDWAGDQPQHF.

This clonotype was observed a few times. The gene calls are TRBV7-3 and TRBJ2-6; D perhaps matches TRBD2 (6 bases). The CDR3 is 17 amino acids. Germline V CDR1 and CDR2: SGHTA, FQGTGA. V shed 0 bases and J shed 1 base, with 10 bases lying between them. The CDR3 spells CASSLTWGRSGANVLTF. The CDR3 nucleotides are TGTGCCAGCAGCTTAACGTGGGGGAGGTCTGGGGCCAACGTCCTGACTTTC.

Only a few counts were recorded for this clonotype. The chain employs TRBV6-5 and TRBJ2-2; the match to TRBD1 covers 9 bases. The CDR3 covers 14 residues. The V gene end was trimmed by 6 bases and the J gene end by 5 bases; junction bases not matched to a gene: 4. Germline V gives CDR1 MNHEY, CDR2 SVGAGI. The CDR3: CASSWTGETGELFF. In nucleotides, the CDR3 is TGTGCCAGCAGCTGGACAGGGGAGACCGGGGAGCTGTTTTTT.

This chain connects TRBV9 to TRBJ2-1; TRBD1 matches 7 bases. This CDR3 contains 16 residues. The germline V gene has CDR1 SGDLS and CDR2 YYNGEE. Germline trimming cut 3 bases from V and 0 bases from J; bases unmatched to any gene: 6. In DNA form, the CDR3 reads TGTGCCAGCAGCGCCAACAGGGACAGCTCCTACAATGAGCAGTTCTTC. Its protein is CASSANRDSSYNEQFF.

This clonotype has only a few counts. The rearrangement links TRBV7-9 to TRBJ2-1; 15 bases fit TRBD2. CDR1 is SEHNR, CDR2 FQNEAQ, per germline (reference sequence). This CDR3 has 16 residues. The ends lost 10 bases at V and 8 bases at J; junction bases unmatched: 12. The CDR3 is CATAPLGLAGGHEQFF. The CDR3 bases are TGTGCCACTGCGCCACTCGGACTAGCGGGAGGGCATGAGCAGTTCTTC.

In its sample, this clonotype was seen a few times. V usage is TRBV12-3 or TRBV12-4 and J usage is TRBJ2-1; D not certain. Trimming stripped 0 bases from V and 7 bases from J, with 10 bases between. The CDR3 covers 14 residues. The CDR3 sequence: CASSLAGIKNEQFF. The CDR3 DNA reads as TGTGCCAGCAGTTTAGCGGGAATTAAAAATGAGCAGTTCTTC.

This clonotype has only a few counts. The rearrangement uses TRBV7-9 and TRBJ1-1; 8 positions match TRBD1. CDR3 length: 17 residues. J gave up 3 bases and V 5 bases, and 14 bases lay outside the gene matches. CDR1 is SEHNR and CDR2 is FQNEAQ in the germline V gene (reference sequence). This CDR3 reads CASSDRGRSAGDTEAFF. In DNA form, the CDR3 reads TGTGCCAGCAGCGACAGGGGACGATCAGCTGGCGACACTGAAGCTTTCTTT. Full variable domain (rest looked up from reference TRBV7-9 and TRBJ1-1): DTGVSQNPRHKITKRGQNVTFRCDPISEHNRLYWYRQTLGQGPEFLTYFQNEAQLEKSRLLSDRFSAERPKGSFSTLEIQRTEQGDSAMYLCASSDRGRSAGDTEAFFGQGTRLTVV.

The V call is TRBV7-3, the J call TRBJ1-1; D perhaps matches TRBD1 (5 bases). CDR1 and CDR2 (germline): SGHTA, FQGTGA. Deletions cut 1 base from V and 5 bases from J, with 14 bases between. CDR3 length equals 15 residues. CDR3 protein: CASSLIGAVGTEAFF. CDR3 sequence (DNA): TGTGCCAGCAGCTTAATCGGGGCGGTCGGGACTGAAGCTTTCTTT.

This clonotype appeared a few times. The V and J genes are TRBV29-1 and TRBJ2-3; the D gene is possibly TRBD2 (6 bases). V shed 2 bases and J shed 11 bases, with 8 bases lying between them. The CDR3 runs to 10 residues. Germline CDR1 reads SQVTM; CDR2 reads ANQGSEA. CDR3 in amino acids: CSVERGGQYF. The CDR3 DNA is TGCAGCGTTGAAAGGGGAGGGCAGTATTTT.

The genes are TRBV19 and TRBJ1-1; D remains ambiguous. The CDR3 covers 13 residues. Looked up from germline, CDR1 is LNHDA and CDR2 is SQIVND (reference sequence). V was shortened by 3 bases and J by 3 bases, with 8 bases between the two germline ends. DNA for the CDR3: TGTGCCAGTAGTATCGCAGAGGACACTGAAGCTTTCTTT. Translation: CASSIAEDTEAFF.

The CDR3: CASSPEPTETYEQYF. The CDR3 DNA reads as TGCGCCAGCAGCCCCGAACCGACAGAGACCTACGAGCAGTACTTC. This chain connects TRBV5-1 to TRBJ2-7, with a weak D call TRBD1 (5 bases). The ends were cut back, 4 bases at V and 2 bases at J, with 16 bases in the middle. Germline lookup yields CDR1 SGHRS and CDR2 YFSETQ. The CDR3 consists of 15 residues.